The sequence of this T cell receptor (beta chain) was determined in a study of T cells after yellow fever vaccination. Study-level points and caveats: At around 95% for CD4 and almost 90% for CD8, most primary-vaccination clones showed up again after the booster. Peak timing came faster in the weaker secondary response, day 5 versus 15.

The germline V gene encodes CDR1 SEHNR and CDR2 FQNEAQ (reference sequence). V gave up 7 bases and J gave up 6 bases; unmatched junction bases: 6. This CDR3 comprises 13 residues. This clonotype was seen only a few times. What it binds is unknown. Template switching by 5'RACE produced TCR cDNA, adding a universal primer site and UMIs. TCRdb re-called the 5' RACE reads through MiXCR, storing one row per CDR3 protein. The sample lists approximately 300,000 distinct CDR3 sequences, over 10% occurring once. The receptor was isolated from a man under 40 who received the YFV17D yellow fever vaccine. The chain has TRBV7-9 and TRBJ2-1; TRBD2 matches at 7 bases. The sequences come from CD4+ T cells sorted from PBMCs, collected 45 days after the yellow fever booster vaccination. This CDR3 is CASTVAGRNEQFF. Written as DNA, the CDR3 is TGTGCCAGCACGGTAGCGGGTCGCAATGAGCAGTTCTTC.